The T cell receptor (beta chain) described here comes from a study of cytomegalovirus exposure and HLA in healthy donors. Study background: There were under 130 million unique TCR beta sequences, drawn from approximately 180 million T cells, in an earlier analysis. General study findings and limits: Earlier analysis yielded a pattern in which most TCR beta V segments were productive about 87% or about 30% of the time. For most TCR sequences rarity was the rule, although some public TCRs occurred in many donors. Most of the CMV-associated TCR beta chains (in a later analysis) appeared to be HLA-restricted.

The primer mix had 60 Vbeta and 13 Jbeta primers. Clones were read by immunoSEQ multiplex PCR, and TCRdb kept only the in-frame ones, dropping some. The sample totals about 200,000 clones; its top ten clones hold approximately 0.74%. The CDR3 extends over 14 amino acids. Trimming left V 3 bases short and J 3 bases short, with 10 bases between. CDR1 SGHAT and CDR2 FQDESV come from the germline V gene (reference sequence). As concerns this clone: Antigen unknown.

This receptor was obtained from a boy between 10 and 17 years old in good health and CMV-seronegative. The chain combines TRBV11-1 with TRBJ2-3; D uncertain. The material sequenced was PBMCs. DNA of the CDR3: TGTGCCAGCAGCTTTCTCTATAATACAGATACGCAGTATTTT. Amino acids: CASSFLYNTDTQYF.